Listed below are T cell receptor beta chains from one sample, sequenced in a study of cytomegalovirus exposure and HLA in healthy donors. Repertoires were generated with immunoSEQ multiplex PCR, while TCRdb's copy carries only in-frame clones and drops some. Of about 130,000 clones listed, around 96% were seen once; the top ten hold 1.7%. The specimen sequenced was PBMCs. The receptors originated from a man between 18 and 29 years old in good health and CMV-seronegative. CDR3s include the opening cysteine and the closing phenylalanine or tryptophan. Fields, in order: CDR3 protein, V gene, J gene, CDR3 length.

CASSFKKTGWTNEKLFF,TRBV5-6,TRBJ1-4,17
CASSLVAGKNNEQFF,TRBV7-3,TRBJ2-1,15
CSVDRLLVETQYF,TRBV29-1,TRBJ2-5,13
CASSPGLAGDEQFF,TRBV7-8,TRBJ2-1,14
CASSLVADEQFF,TRBV7-6,TRBJ2-1,12
CASSVEGGSPTLSYGYTF,TRBV9,TRBJ1-2,18
CASSTPPGTGNGYTF,TRBV6-5,TRBJ1-2,15
CASSVEGGLAVYEQYF,TRBV9,TRBJ2-7,16
CASSPTGVSWAFF,TRBV5-6,TRBJ1-1,13
CASSRGTIHDSYNEQFF,TRBV4-1,TRBJ2-1,17
CASSSRDTWGEKLFF,TRBV28,TRBJ1-4,15
CASSEFSGKPYEQYF,TRBV25-1,TRBJ2-7,15
CASSVGGEDEKLFF,TRBV9,TRBJ1-4,14
CAWGQGVSTDTQYF,TRBV30,TRBJ2-3,14
CASSLATTGQPQHF,TRBV7-9,TRBJ1-5,14
CASSRGQGKASYEQYF,TRBV5-1,TRBJ2-7,16
CASSLRNTGELFF,TRBV27,TRBJ2-2,13